This note documents a single TCR beta chain sequence. Its binding antigen is unknown. Base qualities are missing; no much larger clone stands one base away. Genomic DNA was used as template for profiling of TCR beta VDJ combinations and CDR3 sequences. TCR repertoire sequencing was run on an Illumina HiSeq 2000. Per the authors' processing: Repertoires were assessed using TRBV/TRBJ rearrangement plots, CDR3 size and DJ length profiles, and Simpson's diversity index. Whichever DNA sequence was most abundant in the deep sequencing data was defined as the immunodominant clone. CDR3 amino acid sequences were screened for sharing across subjects and compared with published repertoires and the VDJdb database. The public reads were run again by TCRdb, first through fastp at Q25 and then through MiXCR, and only productive beta chains were kept. All rows with the same CDR3 protein become a single entry with the most common DNA and genes. TCRdb's processing, not the study's, gives the V and J calls here. For this sample there are some 170,000 distinct CDR3 sequences; 71% appear just once. Approximately 48% of the sample is taken by the ten largest.

The patients picked for sequencing were ones in whom flow cytometry had shown an expansion of CD8+CD57+ cells. Severe acquired aplastic anemia was diagnosed in all patients according to International Study of Aplastic Anemia and Agranulocytosis and Camitta criteria. No patient had received any therapy when blood was sampled. In the study, sorted CD4+ and CD8+ blood T cells from patients with severe aplastic anemia and from healthy subjects underwent deep sequencing of TCR repertoires. Patients were enrolled in the USA under clinicaltrials.gov protocols 00001620, 01623167, 00001397, 00071045, 00081523 and 00961064. Ficoll-Paque density gradient centrifugation was used to isolate peripheral blood mononuclear cells. Before DNA extraction, CD4+ and CD8+ T cells were sorted with FACS or magnetic beads. The data are from a study of CD8+CD57+ T cells in acquired aplastic anemia (dated by TCRdb to 2017 to 2018). Context from the whole study: A mean of roughly 2.9 ug of DNA, ranging from roughly 0.18 to 30 ug, was extracted from sorted CD4+ and CD8+ cells. CD8+CD57+ expansion was defined as frequency above the mean frequency observed in healthy subjects. The investigation overall reported the following: Twenty-nine CD8+ CDR3 sequences were found in both patients and controls but appeared to be highly expressed in patients and within the immunodominant clones of the patients. Patients and healthy controls showed no significant difference in CD8+ Simpson's diversity (P=0.060).

CDR1 SQVTM and CDR2 ANQGSEA are derived from the germline V gene. V loses 7 bases at its end and J loses 2 bases; junction bases beyond the gene matches: 13. From cysteine to phenylalanine, the CDR3 is 16 amino acids long. Just CDR3 DNA is preserved here, 48 bases in frame from base 1. Recombination linked TRBV29-1 to TRBJ2-3; 9 junctional bases match TRBD1. Material: sorted CD4+, CD8+, or CD8+CD57+ T cells (not recorded which) from PBMCs. This clonotype was obtained from a human donor with aplastic anemia. The CDR3 region: CSAKPQGASATDTQYF. Here is the DNA: TGCAGCGCAAAACCACAGGGGGCTTCGGCCACAGATACGCAGTATTTT.